This T cell receptor beta chain was sequenced for a study of OX40 agonist ivuxolimab in advanced cancers. Study information: Patients receiving dose escalation had hepatocellular carcinoma, melanoma, renal cell or head and neck cancer. Study results and caveats: CD8+ T cells were the subset that, on average, had more expanded clones than CD4+.

Some clones are missing from TCRdb's copy, which holds only in-frame ones; the method was immunoSEQ multiplex PCR. The sample holds about 93,000 clones, roughly 92% seen once. A word on this clone: Its antigen remains unidentified.

Sampling of blood occurred at baseline, cycle 4 day 1, and cycle 7 day 1. The length of the CDR3 is 16 residues. Trimming removed 3 bases at V and 4 bases at J, with 19 bases between. Germline V gene lookup returns CDR1 MDHEN and CDR2 SYDVKM. The chain links TRBV28 to TRBJ2-7; D is tentatively TRBD1 or TRBD2 (6 bases each). This receptor was identified in an adult with an advanced solid tumor such as melanoma, head and neck, liver or kidney cancer. The sample here was CD4+ or CD8+ T cells sorted from blood, taken in a trial of the OX40 agonist ivuxolimab. CDR3 in DNA: TGTGCCAGCAGTTTTATATTGGCAGGGGAGGTTTACGAGCAGTACTTC. Its protein is CASSFILAGEVYEQYF.